Each of the 16 T cell receptor beta chains below was sequenced from the same sample in a study of blood T cell repertoires in COVID-19. Repertoires were generated with immunoSEQ multiplex PCR, while TCRdb's copy carries only in-frame clones and drops some. The sample carries about 92,000 clones, around 86% recorded once. Sequenced: peripheral blood. Source of these receptors: a woman aged 80 or over with active or convalescent COVID-19.

In its sample, this clone was seen once. The chain employs TRBV25-1 and TRBJ1-2, with 7 bases aligning to TRBD1. V lost 5 bases and J lost 6; bases outside the gene matches: 12. Germline lookup yields CDR1 MGHDK and CDR2 SYGVNS. The CDR3 loop spans 15 amino acids. CDR3 DNA sequence: TGTGCCAGCAGTTTCGGAGGGGGCGCGGGGAATGGCTACACCTTC. Amino acid sequence: CASSFGGGAGNGYTF.

This clone was seen only a few times. The chain uses TRBV7-9 and TRBJ2-1, with 12 bases lining up with TRBD2. The CDR3 sequence is 16 residues long. Germline lookup yields CDR1 SEHNR and CDR2 FQNEAQ (reference sequence). The V segment lost 5 bases and the J segment 7 bases; nucleotides outside the gene matches: 9. The CDR3, as DNA: TGTGCCAGCAGCGTGACTAGCGGGAGATCCTGGAATGAGCAGTTCTTC. Its translation is CASSVTSGRSWNEQFF.

The chain recombines TRBV6-4 with TRBJ2-1; D is perhaps TRBD1 (5 bases). CDR1 and CDR2 (germline): MRHNA, SNTAGT. The CDR3 loop spans 14 amino acids. V lost 0 bases and J lost 11, with 14 bases in between. The CDR3 is CASSDSGAGRQQFF. For the CDR3, the DNA is TGTGCCAGCAGTGACTCTGGGGCAGGTAGGCAGCAGTTCTTC.

This clone came up once. V and J are TRBV9 and TRBJ1-1; D perhaps matches TRBD1 (6 bases). Germline V gene data show CDR1 as SGDLS and CDR2 as YYNGEE. V was shortened by 0 bases and J by 4 bases, with 10 bases between the two germline ends. This CDR3 comprises 14 residues. This CDR3 reads CASSVGGGGTEAFF. CDR3 DNA: TGTGCCAGCAGCGTAGGTGGGGGCGGCACTGAAGCTTTCTTT.

Only one count was recorded for this clone. This rearrangement joins TRBV5-6 to TRBJ2-1; D is unresolved. The CDR3 has 16 residues. Germline assignment: CDR1 SGHDT and CDR2 YYEEEE. The ends were cut back, 5 bases at V and 4 bases at J, with 19 bases in the middle. CDR3 sequence: CASRPRNTGTYNEQFF. The CDR3 DNA is TGTGCCAGCAGACCACGTAATACCGGTACTTACAATGAGCAGTTCTTC.

The V call is TRBV6-2 or TRBV6-3, the J call TRBJ1-1, with D unclear. The V gene lost 6 bases and the J gene lost 6 bases, with 14 bases spanning the gap. The CDR3 contains 13 residues. Germline values: CDR1 MNHEY, CDR2 SVGEGT. The CDR3 reads CASSSYGAAEAFF. CDR3 bases: TGTGCCAGCAGCTCTTACGGTGCGGCTGAAGCTTTCTTT.

The sample holds one count of this clone. The chain is built from TRBV7-2 and TRBJ2-7, with D maybe TRBD2 (5 bases). Germline assignment: CDR1 SGHTA and CDR2 FQGNSA. The CDR3 sequence is 13 residues long. Trimming pared 3 bases from V and 7 bases from J, leaving 13 bases between. The chain's CDR3 is CASSFGIPEEQYF. The CDR3 nucleotides are TGTGCCAGCAGCTTCGGGATCCCTGAAGAGCAGTACTTC. The variable domain in full, completed from reference TRBV7-2 and TRBJ2-7, reads GAGVSQSPSNKVTEKGKDVELRCDPISGHTALYWYRQSLGQGLEFLIYFQGNSAPDKSGLPSDRFSAERTGGSVSTLTIQRTQQEDSAVYLCASSFGIPEEQYFGPGTRLTVT.

V usage is TRBV6-5 and J usage is TRBJ1-1, with unresolved D. CDR1 and CDR2 from the germline V gene are MNHEY and SVGAGI. The V gene lost 5 bases and the J gene lost 5 bases, with 9 bases spanning the gap. This CDR3 is built from 12 residues. The CDR3 bases are TGTGCCAGCAGTACCAGTTCGACTGAAGCTTTCTTT. Translation gives CASSTSSTEAFF.

The chain is built from TRBV6-5 and TRBJ1-1, with D possibly matching TRBD1 (5 bases). CDR3 length equals 12 residues. V lost 7 bases, J lost 7 bases, and 13 bases lay in between. Germline CDR1 is MNHEY and CDR2 is SVGAGI. CDR3 in amino acids: CASIRGEYEAFF. CDR3 nucleotide sequence: TGTGCCAGCATTCGGGGGGAGTATGAAGCTTTCTTT.

This clone came up once. The chain couples TRBV7-2 to TRBJ1-3; D perhaps matches TRBD1 (6 bases). The germline V and J ends were trimmed by 5 bases and 4 bases, with 12 bases remaining between them. Germline loops: CDR1 SGHTA, CDR2 FQGNSA. The CDR3 is made up of 14 amino acids. The DNA for the CDR3 is TGTGCCAGCAGCGCCGACAGGTGGGGAAACACCATATATTTT. It translates to CASSADRWGNTIYF. Looking up the rest from reference TRBV7-2 and TRBJ1-3 gives the full variable domain: GAGVSQSPSNKVTEKGKDVELRCDPISGHTALYWYRQSLGQGLEFLIYFQGNSAPDKSGLPSDRFSAERTGGSVSTLTIQRTQQEDSAVYLCASSADRWGNTIYFGEGSWLTVV.

V and J are TRBV5-4 and TRBJ2-2; no reliable D call. The CDR3 is 16 residues long. Between the trimmed V and J ends, which lost 4 bases and 4 bases, there was a span of 17 bases. In germline, CDR1 is SGHNT, CDR2 YYREEE (reference sequence). CDR3 amino acids: CASSHQRHSFTGELFF. CDR3 coding DNA: TGTGCCAGCAGCCACCAGCGCCATTCCTTCACCGGGGAGCTGTTTTTT. The full variable domain, rest sourced from reference TRBV5-4 and TRBJ2-2, is ETGVTQSPTHLIKTRGQQVTLRCSSQSGHNTVSWYQQALGQGPQFIFQYYREEENGRGNFPPRFSGLQFPNYSSELNVNALELDDSALYLCASSHQRHSFTGELFFGEGSRLTVL.

This clone came up a few times. This rearrangement joins TRBV19 to TRBJ1-2; TRBD1 is a possible D gene (5 bases). Germline CDR1 LNHDA, CDR2 SQIVND (reference sequence). The V end lost 5 bases, the J end lost 5 bases, and 21 bases lay between the germline ends. The CDR3 spans 16 residues. The CDR3 reads CASSFDGGATLYGYTF. The CDR3 DNA sequence: TGTGCCAGTAGTTTCGATGGAGGGGCCACCTTGTATGGCTACACCTTC.

This chain joins TRBV30 and TRBJ1-1, with D hard to call. Germline V lookup: CDR1 GTSNPN, CDR2 SVGIG (reference sequence). V lost 0 bases to trimming and J lost 4 bases, with 12 bases between them. The CDR3 extends over 14 amino acids. This CDR3 reads CAWSVGSFGTEAFF. CDR3 DNA: TGTGCCTGGAGTGTTGGCAGTTTTGGCACTGAAGCTTTCTTT. Drawing the rest from reference TRBV30 and TRBJ1-1, the complete variable domain is SQTIHQWPATLVQPVGSPLSLECTVEGTSNPNLYWYRQAAGRGLQLLFYSVGIGQISSEVPQNLSASRPQDRQFILSSKKLLLSDSGFYLCAWSVGSFGTEAFFGQGTRLTVV.

Relative to its sample, this clone is medium-sized. This chain connects TRBV7-9 to TRBJ1-1; TRBD1 aligns across 7 bases. This CDR3 comprises 14 residues. V lost 7 bases and J lost 1; bases outside the gene matches: 6. From germline, CDR1 is SEHNR and CDR2 FQNEAQ (reference sequence). CDR3 residues: CASTQQGSNTEAFF. The CDR3 bases are TGTGCCAGCACCCAACAGGGGTCGAACACTGAAGCTTTCTTT.

The chain recombines TRBV19 with TRBJ1-4; D remains ambiguous. The CDR3 runs to 12 residues. V lost 3 bases to trimming and J lost 8 bases, with 7 bases between them. The V gene's germline CDR1 is LNHDA and CDR2 SQIVND (reference sequence). CDR3 sequence reads: CASSIRGEKLFF. CDR3 sequence (DNA): TGTGCCAGTAGTATTCGGGGAGAAAAACTGTTTTTT.

The J gene is TRBJ2-5, the V gene TRBV25-1, with 9 bases identical to TRBD1. Unmatched junction bases numbered 9, after V lost 3 bases and J lost 4 bases. This CDR3 has 16 residues. Germline V gene lookup returns CDR1 MGHDK and CDR2 SYGVNS. The CDR3 DNA sequence: TGTGCCAGCAGTGACCGTAACAGGGGGCGGCGAGAGACCCAGTACTTC. Translation: CASSDRNRGRRETQYF.